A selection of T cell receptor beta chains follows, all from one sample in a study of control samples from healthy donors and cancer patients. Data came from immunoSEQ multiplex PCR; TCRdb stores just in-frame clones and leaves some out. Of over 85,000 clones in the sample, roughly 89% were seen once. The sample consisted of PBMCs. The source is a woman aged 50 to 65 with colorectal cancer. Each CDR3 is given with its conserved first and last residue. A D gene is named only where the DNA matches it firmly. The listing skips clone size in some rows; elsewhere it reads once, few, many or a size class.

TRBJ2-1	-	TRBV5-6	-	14	TGTGCCAGCAGCGACTGGACTTATTTTATTGAGCAGTTCTTC	CASSDWTYFIEQFF
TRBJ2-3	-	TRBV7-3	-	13	TGTGCCAGCAGCTTGAGACAGACAGATACGCAGTATTTT	CASSLRQTDTQYF
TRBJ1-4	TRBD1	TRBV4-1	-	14	TGCGCCAGCAGCCAGGGGACAGGCGAGGGAAAACTGTTTTTT	CASSQGTGEGKLFF
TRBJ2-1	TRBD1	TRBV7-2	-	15	TGTGCCAGCAGCTTAGTGGAGACAGGGTACAATGAGCAGTTCTTC	CASSLVETGYNEQFF
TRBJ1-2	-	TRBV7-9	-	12	TGTGCCAGCAGCTTAGTTCCTTATGGCTACACCTTC	CASSLVPYGYTF
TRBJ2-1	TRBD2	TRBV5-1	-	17	TGCGCCAGCAGCTCGGCTGGTGGCGGGGGGGCAGGCAATGAGCAGTTCTTC	CASSSAGGGGAGNEQFF
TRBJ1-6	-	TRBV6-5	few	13	TGTGCCAGCAGGGGAGAAAATAATTCACCCCTCCACTTT	CASRGENNSPLHF
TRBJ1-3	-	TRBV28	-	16	TGTGCCAGCAGTTTGGATATTGCAGGGACTGGAAACACCATATATTTT	CASSLDIAGTGNTIYF
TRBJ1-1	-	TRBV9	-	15	TGTGCCACCTCTCCGACGGGGGATGTAAACACTGAAGCTTTCTTT	CATSPTGDVNTEAFF
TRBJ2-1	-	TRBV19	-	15	TGTGCCAGTAGTACCCAGGACCAACTTTACAATGAGCAGTTCTTC	CASSTQDQLYNEQFF
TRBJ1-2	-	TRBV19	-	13	TGTGCCAGTACCATTGGGCGGTTCTATGGCTACACCTTC	CASTIGRFYGYTF
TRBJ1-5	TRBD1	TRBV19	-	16	TGTGCCAGTAGTACGTACGAGACAGGGTCAAATCAGCCCCAGCATTTT	CASSTYETGSNQPQHF
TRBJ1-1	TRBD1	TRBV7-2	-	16	TGTGCCAGCAGCTTAACGACAGGGCACAGGGGTACTGAAGCTTTCTTT	CASSLTTGHRGTEAFF
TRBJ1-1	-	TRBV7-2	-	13	TGTGCCAGCAGCTTAGCGCCGAATCTTGAAGCTTTCTTT	CASSLAPNLEAFF
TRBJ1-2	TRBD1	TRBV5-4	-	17	TGTGCCAGCAGCTTTAGTTTGGGTTGGGGACAGAACTATGGCTACACCTTC	CASSFSLGWGQNYGYTF
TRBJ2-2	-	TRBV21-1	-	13	TGTGCCAGCAGCACCCTGTTTACCGGGGAGCTGTTTTTT	CASSTLFTGELFF
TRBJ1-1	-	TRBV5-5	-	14	TGTGCCAGCAGCCCGGGACGGGCGAACACTGAAGCTTTCTTT	CASSPGRANTEAFF
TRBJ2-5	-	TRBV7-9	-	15	TGTGCCAGCAGCTTAGGGGGGGAAGGCCAAGAGACCCAGTACTTC	CASSLGGEGQETQYF
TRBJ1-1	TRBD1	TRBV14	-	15	TGTGCCAGCAGCCGTGGGCCAGGGGGGTCGGTTGAAGCTTTCTTT	CASSRGPGGSVEAFF
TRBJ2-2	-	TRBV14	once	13	TGTGCCAGCAGCCAACCCAACACCGGGGAGCTGTTTTTT	CASSQPNTGELFF
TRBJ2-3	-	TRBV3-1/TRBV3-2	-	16	TGTGCCAGCAGCCAAGACGGCGGACGGGGGACAGATACGCAGTATTTT	CASSQDGGRGTDTQYF
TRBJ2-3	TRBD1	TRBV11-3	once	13	TGTGCCAGCAGAGCGACAGGGACAGATACGCAGTATTTT	CASRATGTDTQYF
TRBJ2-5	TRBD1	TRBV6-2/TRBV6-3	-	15	TGTGCCAGCAGTTCCAGGACAGGGTACCAAGAGACCCAGTACTTC	CASSSRTGYQETQYF
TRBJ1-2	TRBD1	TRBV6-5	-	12	TGTGCCAGCAGTAAGGACAGGGTTGGCTACACCTTC	CASSKDRVGYTF
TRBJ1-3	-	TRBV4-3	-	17	TGCGCCAGCAGCCAGGTCCTCTCAGGGGCAGCCGGAAACACCATATATTTT	CASSQVLSGAAGNTIYF
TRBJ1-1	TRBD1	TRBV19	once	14	TGTGCCAGTAGTATCACGCAGGGGGCCACTGAAGCTTTCTTT	CASSITQGATEAFF
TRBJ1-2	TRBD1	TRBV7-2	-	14	TGTGCCAGCAGCTTAGCGTCGACAGGGGGTGGCTACACCTTC	CASSLASTGGGYTF
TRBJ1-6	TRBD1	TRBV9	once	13	TGTGCCTTGGGACAGGGCGGCGTTTCACCCCTCCACTTT	CALGQGGVSPLHF
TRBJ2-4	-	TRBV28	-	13	TGTGCCAGCAGTTCCCCGGACGGGGTCATTCAGTACTTC	CASSSPDGVIQYF
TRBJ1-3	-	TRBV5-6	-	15	TGTGCCAGCAGCTTGGCCACGGGCTCTGGAAACACCATATATTTT	CASSLATGSGNTIYF
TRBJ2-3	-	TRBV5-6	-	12	TGTGCCAGCAACCGACGGGTAGATACGCAGTATTTT	CASNRRVDTQYF
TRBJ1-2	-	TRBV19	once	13	TGTGCCAGTAGTGCCCTCGCGGGCTATGGCTACACCTTC	CASSALAGYGYTF
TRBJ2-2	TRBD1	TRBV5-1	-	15	TGCGCCAGCATGGGGGACAGAAGCTTTCTCGGGGAGCTGTTTTTT	CASMGDRSFLGELFF
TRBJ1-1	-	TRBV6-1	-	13	TGTGCCAGCAGTGAACAGGGCCACACTGAAGCTTTCTTT	CASSEQGHTEAFF
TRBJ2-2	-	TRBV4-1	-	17	TGCGCCAGCAGCCAAGAGACGAGGGGATCGGTGTCCGGGGAGCTGTTTTTT	CASSQETRGSVSGELFF
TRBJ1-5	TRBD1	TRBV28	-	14	TGTGCCAGCAGAGGACAGGGGTCATACCAGCCCCAGCATTTT	CASRGQGSYQPQHF
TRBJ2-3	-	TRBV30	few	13	TGTGCCTGGAGTGTAGGAGGGTCAGATACGCAGTATTTT	CAWSVGGSDTQYF
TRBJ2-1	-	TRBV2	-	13	TGTGCCAGCCGGGGCCGAATCTACAATGAGCAGTTCTTC	CASRGRIYNEQFF
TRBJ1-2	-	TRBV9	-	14	TGTGCCAGCAGCGTGGGGGCTGCCGACTATGGCTACACCTTC	CASSVGAADYGYTF
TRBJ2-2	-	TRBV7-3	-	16	TGTGCCAGCAGCTTATGGAGTCCCCGAGACACCGGGGAGCTGTTTTTT	CASSLWSPRDTGELFF
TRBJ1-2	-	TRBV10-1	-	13	TGCGCCAGCAGTGAGAGGGGAGACTATGGCTACACCTTC	CASSERGDYGYTF
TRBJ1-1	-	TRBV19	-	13	TGTGCCAGTAGTATTGGGTTAGTCACTGAAGCTTTCTTT	CASSIGLVTEAFF
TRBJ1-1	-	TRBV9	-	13	TGTGCCAGCAGCGAGACGGCTAACACTGAAGCTTTCTTT	CASSETANTEAFF
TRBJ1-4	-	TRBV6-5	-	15	TGTGCCAGCAGGGTGACCGGAGAGGTTAATGAAAAACTGTTTTTT	CASRVTGEVNEKLFF
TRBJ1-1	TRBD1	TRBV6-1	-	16	TGTGCCAGCAGTGAAAACCCCGGGACAGGGGGGACTGAAGCTTTCTTT	CASSENPGTGGTEAFF
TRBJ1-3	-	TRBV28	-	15	TGTGCCAGCAAACACGGACGGAGCTCTGGAAACACCATATATTTT	CASKHGRSSGNTIYF
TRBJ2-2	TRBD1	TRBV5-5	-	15	TGTGCCAGCAGCTTGCTACAGGGGGCGGGCGGGGAGCTGTTTTTT	CASSLLQGAGGELFF
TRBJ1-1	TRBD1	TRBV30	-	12	TGTGCCTGGAGGCAGGGGGCGGCTGAAGCTTTCTTT	CAWRQGAAEAFF
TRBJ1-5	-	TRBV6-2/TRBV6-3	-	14	TGTGCCAGCAGTTACGGTCGGGGGTGGCAGCCCCAGCATTTT	CASSYGRGWQPQHF
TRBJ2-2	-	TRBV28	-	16	TGTGCCAGCAGATTCAGCGGGCTTTCGAACACCGGGGAGCTGTTTTTT	CASRFSGLSNTGELFF
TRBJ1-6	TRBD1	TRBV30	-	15	TGTGCCTGGAGGGGGACAGGGGGCGGAAATTCACCCCTCCACTTT	CAWRGTGGGNSPLHF
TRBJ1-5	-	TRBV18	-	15	TGTGCCAGCTCACGCTCGGCCGAGGGTGGTCAGCCCCAGCATTTT	CASSRSAEGGQPQHF
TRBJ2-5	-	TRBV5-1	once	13	TGCGCCAGCAGCACCAGGGGTGGAGAGACCCAGTACTTC	CASSTRGGETQYF
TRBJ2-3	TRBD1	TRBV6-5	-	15	TGTGCCAGCAACCCTACTGGACAGGGCACAGATACGCAGTATTTT	CASNPTGQGTDTQYF